The present T cell receptor (beta chain) was sequenced within a study of cytomegalovirus exposure and HLA in healthy donors. Study conclusions and caveats: The study put some 150 TCR beta chains on its list as cytomegalovirus-associated. What a later analysis reportedly showed was that an Asian-associated ancestry cluster had fewer N-insertions than the roughly 700-donor mean.

The CDR3 extends over 17 amino acids. The V gene's germline CDR1 is LNHDA and CDR2 SQIVND (reference sequence). V lost 0 bases and J lost 3; bases outside the gene matches: 8. To note about this clone: Its antigen is not identified.

The study ran its PCR with 60 Vbeta and 13 Jbeta primers. Profiling relied on immunoSEQ multiplex PCR, and the TCRdb table lists in-frame clones only, not all of them. The table lists about 100,000 clones. This receptor was identified in a man in his fifties in good health and CMV-seronegative. Sequencing was performed on PBMCs. The rearrangement links TRBV19 to TRBJ1-2, with 9 bases aligning to TRBD1. This CDR3 is CASSIDKNRGPYYGYTF. Here the CDR3 DNA reads TGTGCCAGTAGTATAGACAAAAACAGGGGGCCGTACTATGGCTACACCTTC.